This is a list of T cell receptor beta chains from one sample in a study of Graves' ophthalmopathy and Graves' hyperthyroidism. TCRdb processed the multiplex PCR reads anew with MiXCR; each CDR3 protein has one entry. The profile shows 600,000 to 700,000 distinct CDR3 sequences, roughly two fifths of them singletons. Material: peripheral blood. The receptors stem from an adult man with Graves' ophthalmopathy. Both conserved end residues are part of each CDR3. D genes are given only for firm matches. Part of the rows lack a size; the others show once, few, many or a class for expanded clones.

CDR3 protein,CDR3 DNA,J gene,D gene,V gene,CDR3 length,clone size
CSVDRGLQETQYF,TGCAGCGTGGACAGGGGGTTGCAAGAGACCCAGTACTTC,TRBJ2-5,TRBD1,TRBV29-1,13,-
CSVFRQGETEAFF,TGCAGCGTTTTCAGACAGGGTGAAACTGAAGCTTTCTTT,TRBJ1-1,TRBD1,TRBV29-1,13,-
CASSINGPRNYGYTF,TGCGCCAGCAGTATTAACGGACCGCGTAACTATGGCTACACCTTC,TRBJ1-2,-,TRBV5-1,15,many
CASSVGGDEQETQYF,TGCGCCAGCAGCGTTGGAGGGGATGAGCAAGAGACCCAGTACTTC,TRBJ2-5,-,TRBV5-1,15,-
CASSDSSGAIKTQYF,TGTGCCAGCAGCGACTCTAGCGGGGCCATCAAGACCCAGTACTTC,TRBJ2-5,TRBD2,TRBV7-9,15,many
CASTLGGSPLHF,TGTGCCAGCACCTTGGGGGGGTCACCCCTCCACTTT,TRBJ1-6,-,TRBV25-1,12,-
CASGLDPTVNYGYTF,TGTGCCAGCGGTCTCGATCCAACTGTTAACTATGGCTACACCTTC,TRBJ1-2,-,TRBV6-6,15,-
CASRASGTGNQPQHF,TGTGCCAGCAGAGCCTCCGGGACAGGTAATCAGCCCCAGCATTTT,TRBJ1-5,TRBD1,TRBV12-3/TRBV12-4,15,few
CAIKSGTSQPQHF,TGTGCCATCAAGTCAGGGACGAGTCAGCCCCAGCATTTT,TRBJ1-5,-,TRBV10-3,13,-
CASSYLSSRVERETQYF,TGTGCCAGCAGTTACTTGTCCTCTAGAGTCGAGCGGGAGACCCAGTACTTC,TRBJ2-5,-,TRBV27,17,-
CASSFKTSF,TGTGCCAGCAGCTTTAAGACTAGTTTC,TRBJ1-2,-,TRBV7-2,9,once
CASGISENTEAFF,TGTGCCAGTGGAATTAGCGAGAACACTGAAGCTTTCTTT,TRBJ1-1,-,TRBV7-2,13,many
CASSESQETQYF,TGCGCCAGCAGTGAGTCCCAAGAGACCCAGTACTTC,TRBJ2-5,-,TRBV10-2,12,many
CASSEFGGRPEPQHF,TGTGCCAGCAGTGAATTCGGGGGACGGCCTGAGCCCCAGCATTTT,TRBJ1-5,-,TRBV2,15,many
CASSLWDNGGTQYF,TGTGCTAGCAGCTTATGGGACAACGGTGGGACCCAGTACTTC,TRBJ2-5,-,TRBV7-7,14,-
CASSQDESGDSNQPQHF,TGTGCCAGCAGCCAAGATGAGTCAGGGGATAGCAATCAGCCCCAGCATTTT,TRBJ1-5,-,TRBV4-2,17,few
CASSSIYGQGARGYTF,TGTGCCAGCAGCTCGATATACGGACAGGGGGCGCGTGGCTACACCTTC,TRBJ1-2,TRBD1,TRBV5-5,16,-
CASSQDSRQPGAIYF,TGTGCCAGCAGCCAAGATAGCCGACAGCCCGGAGCCATATATTTT,TRBJ1-3,-,TRBV4-2,15,-
CASSPDRGGGGKLFF,TGTGCCAGCAGCCCAGACCGGGGCGGAGGGGGAAAACTGTTTTTT,TRBJ1-4,-,TRBV7-2,15,-
CASSGIGRAPYEQYF,TGTGCCAGCAGTGGGATAGGGAGGGCACCCTACGAGCAGTACTTC,TRBJ2-7,TRBD2,TRBV25-1,15,-
CASGFSGNFYEQYF,TGTGCCAGCGGATTTAGCGGGAACTTCTACGAGCAGTACTTC,TRBJ2-7,TRBD2,TRBV7-8,14,many
CSVHPRQQTDTQYF,TGCAGCGTCCATCCTCGACAGCAGACAGATACGCAGTATTTT,TRBJ2-3,-,TRBV29-1,14,few
CSYDRTGNTIYF,TGCAGCTACGACAGGACTGGAAACACCATATATTTT,TRBJ1-3,-,TRBV29-1,12,-
CASSATGTGSYEQYF,TGTGCCAGCAGCGCGACCGGGACAGGCTCCTACGAGCAGTACTTC,TRBJ2-7,TRBD1,TRBV5-5,15,many
CASSRAENEKLFF,TGTGCCAGCTCAAGAGCGGAGAATGAAAAACTGTTTTTT,TRBJ1-4,-,TRBV6-2/TRBV6-3,13,many
CASSLTETNYGYTF,TGTGCCAGCAGCTTAACAGAGACTAACTATGGCTACACCTTC,TRBJ1-2,-,TRBV7-9,14,many
CASSLWGTETQYF,TGTGCCAGCAGCTTGTGGGGAACGGAGACCCAGTACTTC,TRBJ2-5,-,TRBV5-5,13,-
CSVAGTSALQETQYF,TGCAGCGTTGCCGGGACTAGCGCACTACAAGAGACCCAGTACTTC,TRBJ2-5,TRBD2,TRBV29-1,15,-
CASSLGGLAVFF,TGTGCCAGCAGCTTAGGTGGCCTAGCGGTGTTTTTT,TRBJ1-4,-,TRBV7-9,12,-
CASGRGLRGTEAFF,TGTGCCAGCGGCAGGGGGCTGCGGGGAACTGAAGCTTTCTTT,TRBJ1-1,TRBD1,TRBV5-6,14,many
CSARFPSGDTDTQYF,TGCAGTGCTAGATTTCCTAGCGGTGACACAGATACGCAGTATTTT,TRBJ2-3,TRBD2,TRBV20-1,15,-
CASSAGRGSQETQYF,TGTGCCAGCAGTGCTGGACGGGGATCTCAAGAGACCCAGTACTTC,TRBJ2-5,-,TRBV12-3/TRBV12-4,15,many
CSVIHGNTGELFF,TGCAGCGTTATACATGGGAACACCGGGGAGCTGTTTTTT,TRBJ2-2,-,TRBV29-1,13,-
CASSVGGQGNQPQHF,TGTGCCAGCAGCGTAGGTGGACAGGGCAATCAGCCCCAGCATTTT,TRBJ1-5,TRBD1,TRBV9,15,-
CASSIRGQDYGYTF,TGTGCCAGTAGTATAAGGGGACAGGATTATGGCTACACCTTC,TRBJ1-2,TRBD1,TRBV19,14,-
CAIRADYEQYF,TGTGCCATCAGGGCTGATTACGAGCAGTACTTC,TRBJ2-7,-,TRBV10-3,11,many
CSARGGLEQYF,TGCAGTGCCCGAGGGGGGCTCGAGCAGTACTTC,TRBJ2-7,-,TRBV20-1,11,-
CASSQDPGKGTEAFF,TGTGCCAGCAGCCAAGATCCTGGGAAAGGGACTGAAGCTTTCTTT,TRBJ1-1,-,TRBV3-1,15,few
CASSYLASSYEQYF,TGTGCCAGCAGTTACCTAGCGTCCTCCTACGAGCAGTACTTC,TRBJ2-7,-,TRBV10-3,14,-
CASSPEGRNEKLFF,TGTGCCAGCAGCCCGGAGGGGCGCAATGAAAAACTGTTTTTT,TRBJ1-4,-,TRBV5-6,14,few
CASSLDGEGSPLHF,TGCGCCAGCAGCTTGGATGGGGAAGGTTCACCCCTCCACTTT,TRBJ1-6,-,TRBV5-1,14,many
CASSSEGTRPGRAMGETQYF,TGTGCCAGCAGCTCCGAAGGCACACGACCGGGCAGGGCCATGGGCGAGACCCAGTACTTC,TRBJ2-5,-,TRBV7-8,20,-
CASSQEMSSPLHF,TGCGCCAGCAGCCAAGAAATGTCTTCACCCCTCCACTTT,TRBJ1-6,-,TRBV4-3,13,many
CASSLRTEYGYTF,TGTGCCAGCAGTCTCAGGACGGAGTATGGCTACACCTTC,TRBJ1-2,-,TRBV6-6,13,many
CASSFEGLNTEAFF,TGTGCCAGCAGCTTCGAGGGACTGAACACTGAAGCTTTCTTT,TRBJ1-1,-,TRBV5-5,14,many
CASSLAEGPYEQYF,TGTGCCAGCAGCTTAGCTGAAGGTCCCTACGAGCAGTACTTC,TRBJ2-7,-,TRBV7-2,14,-
CAISQLAGETQYF,TGTGCCATCAGTCAACTAGCGGGAGAGACCCAGTACTTC,TRBJ2-5,TRBD2,TRBV10-3,13,-
CASSYYPGQGNTGELFF,TGTGCCAGCAGTTACTATCCCGGACAGGGAAACACCGGGGAGCTGTTTTTT,TRBJ2-2,TRBD1,TRBV7-6,17,-
CASSLGPGSSYTF,TGTGCCAGCAGCTTAGGCCCAGGGTCTTCGTACACCTTC,TRBJ1-2,-,TRBV7-2,13,-
CASSRPPEKLFF,TGTGCCAGCAGCCGCCCCCCTGAAAAACTGTTTTTT,TRBJ1-4,-,TRBV24-1,12,few
CASSAQGSEAFF,TGTGCCAGCAGCGCTCAGGGATCTGAAGCTTTCTTT,TRBJ1-1,-,TRBV7-9,12,-
CASSKGGAFYGYTF,TGTGCCAGCAGCAAAGGAGGGGCATTCTATGGCTACACCTTC,TRBJ1-2,-,TRBV7-8,14,many
CASSPAGQVVYEQYF,TGTGCCAGCAGTCCCGCGGGACAGGTTGTCTACGAGCAGTACTTC,TRBJ2-7,TRBD1,TRBV27,15,few